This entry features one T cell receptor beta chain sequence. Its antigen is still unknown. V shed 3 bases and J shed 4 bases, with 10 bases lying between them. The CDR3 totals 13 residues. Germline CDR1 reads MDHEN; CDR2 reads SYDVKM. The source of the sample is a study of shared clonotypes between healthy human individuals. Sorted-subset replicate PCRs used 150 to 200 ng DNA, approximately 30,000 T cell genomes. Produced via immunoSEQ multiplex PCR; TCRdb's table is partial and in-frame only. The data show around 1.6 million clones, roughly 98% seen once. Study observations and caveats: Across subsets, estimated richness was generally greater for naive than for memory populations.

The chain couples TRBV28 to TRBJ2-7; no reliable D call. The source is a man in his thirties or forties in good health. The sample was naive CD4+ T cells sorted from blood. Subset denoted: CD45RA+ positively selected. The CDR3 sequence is CASSFRSGYEQYF. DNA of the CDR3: TGTGCCAGCAGTTTTAGGTCTGGATACGAGCAGTACTTC. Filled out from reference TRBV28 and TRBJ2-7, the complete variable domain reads DVKVTQSSRYLVKRTGEKVFLECVQDMDHENMFWYRQDPGLGLRLIYFSYDVKMKEKGDIPEGYSVSREKKERFSLILESASTNQTSMYLCASSFRSGYEQYFGPGTRLTVT.